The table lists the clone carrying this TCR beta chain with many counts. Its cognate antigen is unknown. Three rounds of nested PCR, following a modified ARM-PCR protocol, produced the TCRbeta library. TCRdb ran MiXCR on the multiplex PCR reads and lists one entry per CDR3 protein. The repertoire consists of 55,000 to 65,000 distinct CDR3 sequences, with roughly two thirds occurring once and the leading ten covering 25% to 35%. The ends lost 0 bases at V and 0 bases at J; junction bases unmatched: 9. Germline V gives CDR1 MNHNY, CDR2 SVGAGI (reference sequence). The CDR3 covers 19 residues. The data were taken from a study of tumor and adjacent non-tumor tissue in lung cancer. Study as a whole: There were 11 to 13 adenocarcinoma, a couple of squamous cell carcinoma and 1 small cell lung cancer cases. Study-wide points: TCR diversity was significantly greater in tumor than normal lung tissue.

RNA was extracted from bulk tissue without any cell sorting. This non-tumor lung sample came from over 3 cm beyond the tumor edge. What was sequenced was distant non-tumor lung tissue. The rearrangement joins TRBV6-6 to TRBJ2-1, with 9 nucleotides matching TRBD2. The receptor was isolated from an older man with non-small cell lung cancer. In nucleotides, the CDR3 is TGTGCCAGCAGTTACTCTCTCCAGCGGGGGGCCATCTCCTACAATGAGCAGTTCTTC. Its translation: CASSYSLQRGAISYNEQFF.